Only a few counts were recorded for the clone carrying this TCR beta chain. TCRdb analysed the RACE reads with MiXCR anew, one entry per CDR3 protein. The table includes about 90,000 distinct CDR3 sequences, around 8.8% detected once. Time point noted: pre-sensitization, week 0. Noted treatment: therapeutic diphenylcyclopropenone sensitization with weekly scalp DPC. The sample comes from a study of human T cells and chemical hapten exposure. V gave up 6 bases and J gave up 0 bases; unmatched junction bases: 6. The CDR3 spans 15 residues. Germline-derived CDR1 and CDR2 are MNHEY and SMNVEV (reference sequence).

Sample: whole blood, taken in connection with sensitization to the hapten diphenylcyclopropenone (DPC). The chain uses TRBV27 and TRBJ2-3; the match to TRBD2 covers 7 bases. This clonotype was obtained from a man in his forties or fifties with alopecia areata. Some clones in this sample may be carry-over from other donors' samples. The CDR3 here is CASRRDYPSTDTQYF. The CDR3 DNA reads as TGTGCCAGCAGAAGGGACTATCCTAGCACAGATACGCAGTATTTT.